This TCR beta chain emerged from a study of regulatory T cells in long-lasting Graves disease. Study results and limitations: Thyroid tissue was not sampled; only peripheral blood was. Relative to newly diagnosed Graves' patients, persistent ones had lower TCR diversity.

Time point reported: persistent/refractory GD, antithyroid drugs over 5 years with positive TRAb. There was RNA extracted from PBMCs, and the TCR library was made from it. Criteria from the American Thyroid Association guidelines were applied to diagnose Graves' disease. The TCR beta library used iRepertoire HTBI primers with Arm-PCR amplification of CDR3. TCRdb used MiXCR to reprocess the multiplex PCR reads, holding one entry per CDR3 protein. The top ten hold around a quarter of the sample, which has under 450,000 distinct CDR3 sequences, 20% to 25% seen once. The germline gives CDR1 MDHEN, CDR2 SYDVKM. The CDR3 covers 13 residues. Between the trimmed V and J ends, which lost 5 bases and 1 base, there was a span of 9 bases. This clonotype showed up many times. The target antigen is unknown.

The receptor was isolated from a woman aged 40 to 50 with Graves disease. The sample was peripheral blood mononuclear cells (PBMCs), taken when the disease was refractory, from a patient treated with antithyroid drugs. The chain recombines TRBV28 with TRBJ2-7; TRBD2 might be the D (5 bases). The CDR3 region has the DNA TGTGCCAGCAGTCCCGGGGTATCCTACGAGCAGTACTTC. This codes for CASSPGVSYEQYF.